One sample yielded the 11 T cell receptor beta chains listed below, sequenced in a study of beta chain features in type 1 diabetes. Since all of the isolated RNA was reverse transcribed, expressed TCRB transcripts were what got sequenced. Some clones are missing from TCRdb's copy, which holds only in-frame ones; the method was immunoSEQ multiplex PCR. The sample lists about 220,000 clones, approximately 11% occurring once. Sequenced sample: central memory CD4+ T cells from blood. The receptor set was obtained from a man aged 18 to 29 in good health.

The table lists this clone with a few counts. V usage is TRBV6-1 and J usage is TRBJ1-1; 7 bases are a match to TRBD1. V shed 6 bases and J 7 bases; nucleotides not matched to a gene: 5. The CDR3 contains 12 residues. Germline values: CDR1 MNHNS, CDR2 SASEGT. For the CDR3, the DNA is TGTGCCAGCAGGGTACAGGGGATTGAAGCTTTCTTT. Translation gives CASRVQGIEAFF.

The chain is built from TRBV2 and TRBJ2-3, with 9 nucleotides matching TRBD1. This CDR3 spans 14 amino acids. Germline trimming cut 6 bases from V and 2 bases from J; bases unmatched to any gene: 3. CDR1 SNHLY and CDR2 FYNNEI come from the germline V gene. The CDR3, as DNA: TGTGCCAGCAGGACAGGGGGTTTCACAGATACGCAGTATTTT. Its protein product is CASRTGGFTDTQYF.

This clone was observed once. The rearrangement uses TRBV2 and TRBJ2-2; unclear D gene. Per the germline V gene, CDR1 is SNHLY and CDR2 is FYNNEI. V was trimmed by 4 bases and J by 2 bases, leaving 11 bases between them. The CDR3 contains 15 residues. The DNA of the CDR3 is TGTGCCAGCAGTGTAGCACAGCTAAACACCGGGGAGCTGTTTTTT. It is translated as CASSVAQLNTGELFF.

The CDR3 coding sequence is TGTGCCAGCAGCCAACCCAGGGGAGCTGGGGCCAACGTCCTGACTTTC. Translated, it gives CASSQPRGAGANVLTF. This chain uses TRBV7-9 with TRBJ2-6, with a possible D match to TRBD1 (6 bases). Germline loops: CDR1 SEHNR, CDR2 FQNEAQ (reference sequence). The V and J ends lost 5 bases and 2 bases respectively, with 13 bases between them. CDR3 length: 16 residues.

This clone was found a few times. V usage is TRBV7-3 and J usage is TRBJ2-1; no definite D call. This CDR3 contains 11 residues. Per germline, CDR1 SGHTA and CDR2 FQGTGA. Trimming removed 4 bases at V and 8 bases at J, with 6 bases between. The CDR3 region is CASSSLHEQFF. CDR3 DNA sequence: TGTGCCAGCAGCTCCTTGCATGAGCAGTTCTTC.

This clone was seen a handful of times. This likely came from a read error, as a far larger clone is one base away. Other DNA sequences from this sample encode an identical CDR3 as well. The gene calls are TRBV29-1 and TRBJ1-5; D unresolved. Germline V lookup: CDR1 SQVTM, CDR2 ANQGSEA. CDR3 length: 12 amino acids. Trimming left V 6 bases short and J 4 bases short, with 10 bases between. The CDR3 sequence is CSVQQENQPQHF. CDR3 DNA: TGCAGCGTGCAACAAGAGAATCAGCCCCAGCATTTT. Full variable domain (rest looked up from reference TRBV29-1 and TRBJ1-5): SAVISQKPSRDICQRGTSLTIQCQVDSQVTMMFWYRQQPGQSLTLIATANQGSEATYESGFVIDKFPISRPNLTFSTLTVSNMSPEDSSIYLCSVQQENQPQHFGDGTRLSIL.

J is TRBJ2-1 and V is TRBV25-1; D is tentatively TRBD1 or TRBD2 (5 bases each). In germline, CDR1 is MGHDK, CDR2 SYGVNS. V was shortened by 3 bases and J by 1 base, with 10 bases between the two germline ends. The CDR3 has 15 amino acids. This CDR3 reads CASSEVEGSYNEQFF. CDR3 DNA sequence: TGTGCCAGCAGTGAGGTCGAGGGGTCCTACAATGAGCAGTTCTTC. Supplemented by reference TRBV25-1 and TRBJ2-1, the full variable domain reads EADIYQTPRYLVIGTGKKITLECSQTMGHDKMYWYQQDPGMELHLIHYSYGVNSTEKGDLSSESTVSRIRTEHFPLTLESARPSHTSQYLCASSEVEGSYNEQFFGPGTRLTVL.

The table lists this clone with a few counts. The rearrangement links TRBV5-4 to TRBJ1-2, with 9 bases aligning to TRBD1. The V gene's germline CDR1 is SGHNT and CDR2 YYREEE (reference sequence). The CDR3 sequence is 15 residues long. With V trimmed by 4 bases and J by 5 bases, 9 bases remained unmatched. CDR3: CASSLDRGSGYGYTF. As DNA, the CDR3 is TGTGCCAGCAGCCTCGACAGGGGGAGCGGTTATGGCTACACCTTC.

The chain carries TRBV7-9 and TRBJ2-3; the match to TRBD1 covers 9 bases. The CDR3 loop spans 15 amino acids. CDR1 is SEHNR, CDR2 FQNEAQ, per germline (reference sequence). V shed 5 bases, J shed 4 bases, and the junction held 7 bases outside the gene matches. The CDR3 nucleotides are TGTGCCAGCAGCCCCTGGACAGGGGAGGCAGATACGCAGTATTTT. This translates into CASSPWTGEADTQYF.

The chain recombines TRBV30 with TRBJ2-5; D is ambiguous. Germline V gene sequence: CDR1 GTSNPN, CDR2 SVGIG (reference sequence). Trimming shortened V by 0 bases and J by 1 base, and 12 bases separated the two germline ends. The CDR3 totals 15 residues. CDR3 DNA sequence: TGTGCCTGGAGTGTCCTACTACTCGGCCAAGAGACCCAGTACTTC. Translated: CAWSVLLLGQETQYF.

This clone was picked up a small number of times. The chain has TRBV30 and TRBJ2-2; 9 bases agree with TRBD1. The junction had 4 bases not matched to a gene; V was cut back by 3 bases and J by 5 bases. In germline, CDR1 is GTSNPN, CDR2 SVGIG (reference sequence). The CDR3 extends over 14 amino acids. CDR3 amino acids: CAWSTGTGTGELFF. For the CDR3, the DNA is TGTGCCTGGAGCACCGGGACAGGGACCGGGGAGCTGTTTTTT.